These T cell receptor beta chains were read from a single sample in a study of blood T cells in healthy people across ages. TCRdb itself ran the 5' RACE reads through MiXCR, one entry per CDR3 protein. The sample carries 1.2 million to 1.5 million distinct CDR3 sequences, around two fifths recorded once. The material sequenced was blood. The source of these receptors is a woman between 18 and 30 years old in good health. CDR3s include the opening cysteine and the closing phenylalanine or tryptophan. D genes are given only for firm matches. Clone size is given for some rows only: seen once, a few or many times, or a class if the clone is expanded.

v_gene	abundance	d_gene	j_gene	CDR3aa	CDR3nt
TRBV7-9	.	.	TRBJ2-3	CASTLPPGVIGDTQYF	TGTGCCAGCACCCTTCCCCCGGGTGTTATAGGGGATACGCAGTATTTT
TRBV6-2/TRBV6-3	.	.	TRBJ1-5	CASSYSTWSYRPQHF	TGTGCCAGCAGTTACTCGACGTGGTCGTATCGGCCCCAGCATTTT
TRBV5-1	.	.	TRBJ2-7	CASSLATGKWAEQYF	TGCGCCAGCAGCTTGGCCACAGGGAAGTGGGCCGAGCAGTACTTC
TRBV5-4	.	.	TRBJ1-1	CASSPRTGGITEAFF	TGTGCCAGCAGCCCCAGGACTGGCGGGATCACTGAAGCTTTCTTT
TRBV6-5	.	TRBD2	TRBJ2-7	CASSSWTSGSAYEQYF	TGTGCCAGCAGTTCCTGGACTAGCGGGAGTGCCTACGAGCAGTACTTC
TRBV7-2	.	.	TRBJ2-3	CASSQGFLDTQYF	TGTGCCAGCAGCCAGGGGTTTTTGGATACGCAGTATTTT
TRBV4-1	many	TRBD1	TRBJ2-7	CASSNRDSEFYEQYF	TGCGCCAGCAGCAATCGGGACAGCGAATTCTACGAGCAGTACTTC
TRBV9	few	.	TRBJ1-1	CASSVDYNTEAFF	TGTGCCAGCAGCGTAGACTACAACACTGAAGCTTTCTTT
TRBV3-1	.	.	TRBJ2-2	CASSPAGRNTGELFF	TGTGCCAGCAGCCCGGCCGGGCGGAACACCGGGGAGCTGTTTTTT
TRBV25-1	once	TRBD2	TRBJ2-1	CASSERREAHNEQFF	TGTGCCAGCAGTGAGAGGCGGGAGGCGCACAATGAGCAGTTCTTC
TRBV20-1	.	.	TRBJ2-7	CSASTGRSYEQYF	TGCAGTGCTAGCACGGGCCGCTCCTACGAGCAGTACTTC
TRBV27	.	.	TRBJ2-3	CASSLYWGHPSTDTQYF	TGTGCCAGCAGTTTATATTGGGGCCACCCTAGCACAGATACGCAGTATTTT
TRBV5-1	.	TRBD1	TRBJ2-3	CASSDRVSTDTQYF	TGCGCCAGCAGCGACAGGGTTAGCACAGATACGCAGTATTTT
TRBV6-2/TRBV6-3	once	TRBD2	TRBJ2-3	CASTQLASGGATDTQYF	TGTGCCAGCACCCAGCTTGCTAGCGGGGGGGCGACAGATACGCAGTATTTT
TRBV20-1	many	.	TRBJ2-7	CSAIPGTPYEQYF	TGCAGTGCCATACCTGGGACTCCGTACGAGCAGTACTTC
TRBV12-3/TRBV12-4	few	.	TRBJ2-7	CASQSSYEQYF	TGTGCCAGCCAAAGTAGTTACGAGCAGTACTTC
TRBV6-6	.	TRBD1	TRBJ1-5	CASSPPTGVGNQPQHF	TGTGCCAGCAGCCCCCCGACAGGGGTCGGGAATCAGCCCCAGCATTTT
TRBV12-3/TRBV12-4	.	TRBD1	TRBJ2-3	CASSLLTGVTSTDTQYF	TGTGCCAGCAGTTTGTTGACAGGGGTCACTAGCACAGATACGCAGTATTTT
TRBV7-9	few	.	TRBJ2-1	CASSSRWGQGKTYNEQFF	TGTGCCAGCAGCTCCCGATGGGGCCAGGGGAAGACCTACAATGAGCAGTTCTTC
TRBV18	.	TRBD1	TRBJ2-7	CAISPSPGQGSYEQYF	TGTGCCATCTCACCGTCTCCGGGACAGGGTTCCTACGAGCAGTACTTC
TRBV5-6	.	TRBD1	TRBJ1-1	CASRRRGTGIINTEAFF	TGTGCCAGCAGACGCAGGGGGACAGGCATAATTAACACTGAAGCTTTCTTT
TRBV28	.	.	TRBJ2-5	CASKGEARETQYF	TGTGCCAGCAAGGGGGAAGCCCGGGAGACCCAGTACTTC
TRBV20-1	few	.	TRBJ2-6	CSARDIWANVLTF	TGCAGTGCTAGGGACATTTGGGCCAACGTCCTGACTTTC